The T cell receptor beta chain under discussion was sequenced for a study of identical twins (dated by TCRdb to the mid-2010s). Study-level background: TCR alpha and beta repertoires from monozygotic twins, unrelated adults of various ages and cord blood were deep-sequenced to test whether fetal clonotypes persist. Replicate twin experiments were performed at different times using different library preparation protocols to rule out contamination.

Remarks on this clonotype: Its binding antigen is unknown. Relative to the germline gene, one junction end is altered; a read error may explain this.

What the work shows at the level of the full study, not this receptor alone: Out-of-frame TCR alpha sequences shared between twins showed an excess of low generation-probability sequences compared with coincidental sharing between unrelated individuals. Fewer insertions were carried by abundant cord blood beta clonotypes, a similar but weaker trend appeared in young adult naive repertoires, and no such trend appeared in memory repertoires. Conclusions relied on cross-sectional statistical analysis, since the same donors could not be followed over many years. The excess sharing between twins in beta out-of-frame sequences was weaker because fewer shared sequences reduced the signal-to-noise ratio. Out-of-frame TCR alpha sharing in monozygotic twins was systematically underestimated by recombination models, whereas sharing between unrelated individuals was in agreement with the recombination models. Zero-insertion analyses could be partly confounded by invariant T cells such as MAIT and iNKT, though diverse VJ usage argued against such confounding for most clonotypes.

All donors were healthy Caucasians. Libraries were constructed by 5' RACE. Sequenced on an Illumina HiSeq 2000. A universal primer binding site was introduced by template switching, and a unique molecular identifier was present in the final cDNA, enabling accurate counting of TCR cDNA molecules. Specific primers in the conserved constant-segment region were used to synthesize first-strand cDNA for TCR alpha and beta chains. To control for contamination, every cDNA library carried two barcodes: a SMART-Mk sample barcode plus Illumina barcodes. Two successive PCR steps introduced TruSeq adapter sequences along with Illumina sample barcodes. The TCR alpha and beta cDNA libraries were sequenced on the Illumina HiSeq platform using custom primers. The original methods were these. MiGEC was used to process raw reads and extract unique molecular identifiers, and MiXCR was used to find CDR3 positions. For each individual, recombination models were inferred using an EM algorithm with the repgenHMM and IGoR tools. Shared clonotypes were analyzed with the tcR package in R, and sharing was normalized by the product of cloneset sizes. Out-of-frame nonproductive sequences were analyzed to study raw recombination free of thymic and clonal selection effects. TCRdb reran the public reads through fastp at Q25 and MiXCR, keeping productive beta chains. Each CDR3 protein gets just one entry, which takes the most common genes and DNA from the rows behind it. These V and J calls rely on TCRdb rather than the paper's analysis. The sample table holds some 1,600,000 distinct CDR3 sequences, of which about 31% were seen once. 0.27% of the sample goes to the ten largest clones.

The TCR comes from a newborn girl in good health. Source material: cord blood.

CDR3 protein: CASSRTSGSMSDEQFF. In nucleotide form, the sequence is TGTGCTAGCAGCCGCACTAGCGGGAGTATGTCGGATGAGCAGTTCTTC. The chain links TRBV7-7 with TRBJ2-1; 11 of the junction bases match TRBD2. CDR1 SSHAT and CDR2 FNYEAQ were looked up in the germline V gene (reference sequence). Including cysteine and phenylalanine, the CDR3 has 16 amino acids. The retained sequence is limited to the CDR3, 48 bases, with the frame set at the first base.